This TCR beta chain was identified during a study of neurological immune-mediated disorders. Findings and caveats of the study: TCR clonal expansion peaked in HTLV-1-associated myelopathy patients and was lowest in multiple sclerosis patients.

The cDNA came from 5'RACE, which used 10-nucleotide random UMIs. Per sequencing run, 15-18 subjects together gave over 190 million TCR-beta sequences. TCRdb re-derived calls from the 5' RACE reads in MiXCR, one entry per CDR3 protein. The table has around 38,000 distinct CDR3 sequences, roughly 14% seen once. This clonotype was picked up many times. Its specificity is not known. Germline V gene data show CDR1 as MNHNY and CDR2 as SVGAGI (reference sequence). V trimming: 5 bases; J trimming: 4 bases; junction bases outside the gene matches: 11. CDR3 length: 15 residues. The sorted libraries involved the use of about 930,000 CD4+ or CD8+ T cells.

This clonotype was obtained from a woman in her sixties with HTLV-1-associated myelopathy (HAM/TSP). Material: CD4+ T cells from blood. The chain couples TRBV6-6 to TRBJ2-7; 7 bases agree with TRBD1. CDR3 residues: CASSDRESFNYEQYF. Here the CDR3 DNA reads TGTGCCAGCAGTGACAGGGAGTCCTTTAATTACGAGCAGTACTTC.